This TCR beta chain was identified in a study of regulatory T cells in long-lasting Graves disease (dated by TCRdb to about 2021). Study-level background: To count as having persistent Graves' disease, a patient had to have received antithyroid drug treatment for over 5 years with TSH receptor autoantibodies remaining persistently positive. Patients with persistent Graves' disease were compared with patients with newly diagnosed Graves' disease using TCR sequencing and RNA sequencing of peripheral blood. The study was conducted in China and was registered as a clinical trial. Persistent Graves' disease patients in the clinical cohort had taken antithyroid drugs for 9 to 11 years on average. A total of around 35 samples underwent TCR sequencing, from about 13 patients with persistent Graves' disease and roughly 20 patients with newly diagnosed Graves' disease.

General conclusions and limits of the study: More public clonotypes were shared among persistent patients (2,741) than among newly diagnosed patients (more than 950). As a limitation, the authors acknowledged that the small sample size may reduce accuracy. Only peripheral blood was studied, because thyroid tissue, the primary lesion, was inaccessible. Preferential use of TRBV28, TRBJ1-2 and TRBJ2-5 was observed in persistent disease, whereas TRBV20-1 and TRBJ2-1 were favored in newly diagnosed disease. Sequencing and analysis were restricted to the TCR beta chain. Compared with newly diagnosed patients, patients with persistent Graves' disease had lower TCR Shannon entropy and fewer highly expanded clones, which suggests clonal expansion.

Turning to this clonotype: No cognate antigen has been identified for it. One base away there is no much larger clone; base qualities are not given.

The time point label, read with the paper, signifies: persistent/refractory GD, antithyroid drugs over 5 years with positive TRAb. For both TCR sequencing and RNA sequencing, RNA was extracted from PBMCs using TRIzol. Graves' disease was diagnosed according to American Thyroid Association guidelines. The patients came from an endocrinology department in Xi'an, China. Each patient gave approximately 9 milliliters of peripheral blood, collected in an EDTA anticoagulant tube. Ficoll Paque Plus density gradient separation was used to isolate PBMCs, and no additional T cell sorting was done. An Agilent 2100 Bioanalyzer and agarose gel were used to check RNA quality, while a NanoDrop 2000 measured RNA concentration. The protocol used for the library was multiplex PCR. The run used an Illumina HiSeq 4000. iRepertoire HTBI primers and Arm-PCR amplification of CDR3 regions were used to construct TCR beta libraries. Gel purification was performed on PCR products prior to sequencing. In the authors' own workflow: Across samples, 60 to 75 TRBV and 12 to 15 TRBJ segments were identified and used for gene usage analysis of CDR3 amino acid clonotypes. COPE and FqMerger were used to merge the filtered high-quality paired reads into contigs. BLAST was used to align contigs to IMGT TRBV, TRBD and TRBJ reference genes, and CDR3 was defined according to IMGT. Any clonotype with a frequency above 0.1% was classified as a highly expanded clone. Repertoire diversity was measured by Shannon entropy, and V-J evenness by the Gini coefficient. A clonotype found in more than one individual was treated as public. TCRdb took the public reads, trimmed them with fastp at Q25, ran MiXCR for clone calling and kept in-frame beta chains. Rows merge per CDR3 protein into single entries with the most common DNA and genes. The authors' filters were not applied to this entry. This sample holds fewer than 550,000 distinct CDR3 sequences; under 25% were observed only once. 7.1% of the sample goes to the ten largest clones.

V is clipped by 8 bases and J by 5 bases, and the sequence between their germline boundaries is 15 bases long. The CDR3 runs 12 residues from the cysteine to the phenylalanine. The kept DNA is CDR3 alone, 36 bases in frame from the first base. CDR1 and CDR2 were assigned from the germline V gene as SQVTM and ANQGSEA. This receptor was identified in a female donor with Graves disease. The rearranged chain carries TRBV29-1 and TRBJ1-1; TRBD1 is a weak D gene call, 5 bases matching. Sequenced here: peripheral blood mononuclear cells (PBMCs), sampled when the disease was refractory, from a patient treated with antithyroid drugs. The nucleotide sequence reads TGCAGCCTAAGTCCCGGGGGGACTGAAGCTTTCTTT. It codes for CSLSPGGTEAFF.